This TCR beta chain is drawn from a study of long-term antiretroviral therapy in people with HIV. Treatment for all HIV-infected participants took place in the United States. Points from the study as a whole: Compared with controls, HIV repertoires showed narrower CDR3 length ranges.

To note about this clone: Its antigen remains unidentified.

At survey level, the immunoSEQ assay was run in its v3.0 version. The repertoire was sequenced with immunoSEQ multiplex PCR; TCRdb's copy has only in-frame clones and lacks some. The data show fewer than 55,000 clones, with 90% to 95% seen just once and about 3% held by the top ten. The CDR3 is 14 amino acids. V lost 8 bases and J 4 bases, leaving 20 bases between the germline ends. In germline, CDR1 is GTSNPN, CDR2 SVGIG (reference sequence). The TCR comes from a woman between 50 and 59 years old with HIV. The specimen comprised unsorted PBMCs, sampled 3.7 years after starting antiretroviral therapy. This rearrangement joins TRBV30 to TRBJ1-1, with a weak D call TRBD1 (5 bases). CDR3 region: CAGTSHAVPTEAFF. CDR3 nucleotide sequence: TGTGCCGGGACCTCCCACGCGGTTCCCACTGAAGCTTTCTTT.